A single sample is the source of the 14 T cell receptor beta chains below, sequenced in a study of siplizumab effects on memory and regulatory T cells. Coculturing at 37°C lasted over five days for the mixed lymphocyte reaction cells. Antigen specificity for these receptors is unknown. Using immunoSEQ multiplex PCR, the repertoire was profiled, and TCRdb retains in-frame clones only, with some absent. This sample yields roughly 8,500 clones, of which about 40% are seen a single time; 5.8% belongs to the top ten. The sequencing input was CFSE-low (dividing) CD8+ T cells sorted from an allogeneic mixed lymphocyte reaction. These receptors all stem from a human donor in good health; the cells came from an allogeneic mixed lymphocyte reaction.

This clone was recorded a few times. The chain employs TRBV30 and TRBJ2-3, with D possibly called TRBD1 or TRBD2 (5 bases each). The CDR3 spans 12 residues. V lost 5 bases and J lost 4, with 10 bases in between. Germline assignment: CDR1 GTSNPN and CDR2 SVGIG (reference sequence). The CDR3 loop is CAWGGRADTQYF. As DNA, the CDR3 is TGTGCCTGGGGGGGACGCGCAGATACGCAGTATTTT. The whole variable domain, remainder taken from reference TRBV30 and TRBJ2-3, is SQTIHQWPATLVQPVGSPLSLECTVEGTSNPNLYWYRQAAGRGLQLLFYSVGIGQISSEVPQNLSASRPQDRQFILSSKKLLLSDSGFYLCAWGGRADTQYFGPGTRLTVL.

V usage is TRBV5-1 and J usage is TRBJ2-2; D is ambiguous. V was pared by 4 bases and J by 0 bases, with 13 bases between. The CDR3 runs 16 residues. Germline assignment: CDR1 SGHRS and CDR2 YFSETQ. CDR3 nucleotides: TGCGCCAGCAGCCCGATGCCAGGCGCGAACACCGGGGAGCTGTTTTTT. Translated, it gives CASSPMPGANTGELFF.

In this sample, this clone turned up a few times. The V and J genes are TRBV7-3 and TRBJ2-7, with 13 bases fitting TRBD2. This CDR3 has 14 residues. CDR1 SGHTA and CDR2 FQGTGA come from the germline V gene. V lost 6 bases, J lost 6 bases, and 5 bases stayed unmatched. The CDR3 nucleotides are TGTGCCAGCAGTCCGGGACTAGCGGGATCCGAGCAGTACTTC. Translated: CASSPGLAGSEQYF.

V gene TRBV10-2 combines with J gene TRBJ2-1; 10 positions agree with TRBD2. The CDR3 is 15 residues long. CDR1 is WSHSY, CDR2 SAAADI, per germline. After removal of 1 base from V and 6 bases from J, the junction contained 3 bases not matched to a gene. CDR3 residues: CASSEYASGSNEQFF. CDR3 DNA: TGCGCCAGCAGTGAGTACGCTAGCGGGAGCAATGAGCAGTTCTTC.

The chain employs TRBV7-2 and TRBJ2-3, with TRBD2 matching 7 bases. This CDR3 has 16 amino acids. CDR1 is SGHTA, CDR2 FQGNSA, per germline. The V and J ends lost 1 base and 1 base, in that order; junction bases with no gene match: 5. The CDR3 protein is CASSLVVSGRTDTQYF. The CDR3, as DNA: TGTGCCAGCAGCTTAGTTGTTAGCGGGCGCACAGATACGCAGTATTTT.

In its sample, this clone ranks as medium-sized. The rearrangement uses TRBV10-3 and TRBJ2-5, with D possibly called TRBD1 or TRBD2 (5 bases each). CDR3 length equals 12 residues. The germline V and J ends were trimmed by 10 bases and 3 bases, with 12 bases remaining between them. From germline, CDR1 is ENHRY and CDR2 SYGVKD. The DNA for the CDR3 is TGTGCCACCGAGGGGCAGGAAGAGACCCAGTACTTC. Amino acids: CATEGQEETQYF.

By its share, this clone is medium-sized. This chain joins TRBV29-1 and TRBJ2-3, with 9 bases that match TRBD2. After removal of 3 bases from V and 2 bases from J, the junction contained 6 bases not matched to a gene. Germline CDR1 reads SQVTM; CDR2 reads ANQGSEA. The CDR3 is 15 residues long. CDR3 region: CSVDWRGRATDTQYF. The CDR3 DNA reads TGCAGCGTTGACTGGCGCGGGAGGGCCACAGATACGCAGTATTTT.

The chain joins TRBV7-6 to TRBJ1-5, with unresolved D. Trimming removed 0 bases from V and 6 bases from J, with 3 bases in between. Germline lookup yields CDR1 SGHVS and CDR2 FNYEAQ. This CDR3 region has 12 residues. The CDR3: CASSLAGQPQHF. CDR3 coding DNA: TGTGCCAGCAGCTTAGCAGGTCAGCCCCAGCATTTT.

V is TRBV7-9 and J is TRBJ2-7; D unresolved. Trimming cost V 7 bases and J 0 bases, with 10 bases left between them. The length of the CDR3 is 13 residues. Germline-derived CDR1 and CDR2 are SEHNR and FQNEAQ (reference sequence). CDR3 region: CASTSQSSYEQYF. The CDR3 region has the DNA TGTGCCAGCACCTCCCAAAGCTCCTACGAGCAGTACTTC.

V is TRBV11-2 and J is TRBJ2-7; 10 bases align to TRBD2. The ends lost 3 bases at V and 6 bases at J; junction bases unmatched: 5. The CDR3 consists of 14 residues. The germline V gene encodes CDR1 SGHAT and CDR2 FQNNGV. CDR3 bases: TGTGCCAGCAGCTTTTCTAGCGGGAGAGGCGAGCAGTACTTC. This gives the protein CASSFSSGRGEQYF.

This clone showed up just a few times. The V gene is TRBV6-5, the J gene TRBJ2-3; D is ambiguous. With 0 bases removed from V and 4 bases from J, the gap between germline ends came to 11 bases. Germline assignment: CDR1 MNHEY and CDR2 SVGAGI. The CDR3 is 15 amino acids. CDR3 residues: CASSYSIGMSDTQYF. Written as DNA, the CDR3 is TGTGCCAGCAGTTACTCGATCGGAATGTCAGATACGCAGTATTTT.

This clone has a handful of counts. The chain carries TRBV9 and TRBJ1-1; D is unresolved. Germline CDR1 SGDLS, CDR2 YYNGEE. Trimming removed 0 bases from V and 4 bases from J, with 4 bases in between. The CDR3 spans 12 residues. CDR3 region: CASSVDGTEAFF. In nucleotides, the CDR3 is TGTGCCAGCAGCGTAGATGGCACTGAAGCTTTCTTT.

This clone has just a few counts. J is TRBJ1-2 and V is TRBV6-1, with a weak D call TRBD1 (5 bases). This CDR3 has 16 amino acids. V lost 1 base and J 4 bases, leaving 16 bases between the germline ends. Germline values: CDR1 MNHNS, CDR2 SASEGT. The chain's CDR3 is CASSEGTGQAGYGYTF. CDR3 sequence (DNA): TGTGCCAGCAGTGAAGGAACAGGCCAAGCAGGCTATGGCTACACCTTC.

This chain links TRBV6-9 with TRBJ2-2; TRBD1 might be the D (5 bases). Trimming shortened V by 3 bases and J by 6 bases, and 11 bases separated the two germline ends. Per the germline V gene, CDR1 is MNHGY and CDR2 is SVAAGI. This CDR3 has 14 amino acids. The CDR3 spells CASSYTTGPGELFF. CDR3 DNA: TGTGCCAGCAGTTACACTACAGGTCCCGGGGAGCTGTTTTTT.